This TCR beta chain was sequenced for a study of cytomegalovirus exposure and HLA in healthy donors. Germline V gene data show CDR1 as LNHNV and CDR2 as YYDKDF (reference sequence). V was pared by 2 bases and J by 6 bases, with 7 bases of the junction left unmatched. The CDR3 is 15 residues long. Only in-frame clones appear in the TCRdb table, and some are missing; sequencing was by immunoSEQ multiplex PCR. The profile shows about 220,000 clones, about 90% of them singletons. This clone has only a few counts. Material: PBMCs. The origin of this receptor is a woman younger than 35 in good health and CMV-seronegative. The J gene is TRBJ1-5, the V gene TRBV15; 7 bases line up with TRBD1. The CDR3 spells CATSRKLGDSQPQHF. The CDR3 nucleotides read TGTGCCACCAGCAGAAAGTTAGGGGACAGTCAGCCCCAGCATTTT.